These 24 T cell receptor beta chains were sequenced from one sample in a study of blood T cell repertoires in COVID-19. Assay: immunoSEQ multiplex PCR; the TCRdb copy retains only in-frame clones and omits some. The data hold around 60,000 clones, with 86% observed a single time. Specimen: peripheral blood. These TCRs come from a woman older than 75 with acute or convalescent COVID-19.

This chain links TRBV28 with TRBJ1-5; tentative D call: TRBD1 (5 bases). V was pared by 3 bases and J by 7 bases, with 7 bases between. Germline V lookup: CDR1 MDHEN, CDR2 SYDVKM. The CDR3 covers 12 residues. The CDR3 nucleotides read TGTGCCAGCAGTTTGGGGGGACAGCCCCAGCATTTT. It specifies CASSLGGQPQHF.

In its sample, this clone ranks as medium-sized. This chain links TRBV4-1 with TRBJ1-3; TRBD1 matches 9 bases. Germline trimming cut 4 bases from V and 3 bases from J; bases unmatched to any gene: 4. Germline loops: CDR1 MGHRA, CDR2 YSYEKL. The CDR3 is 15 amino acids. CDR3 DNA sequence: TGCGCCAGCAGCCGAGGACAGGGGTTTGGAAACACCATATATTTT. It codes for CASSRGQGFGNTIYF.

This chain links TRBV28 with TRBJ2-1, with 9 bases that match TRBD2. Germline trimming cut 6 bases from V and 6 bases from J; bases unmatched to any gene: 12. This CDR3 spans 16 amino acids. From germline, CDR1 is MDHEN and CDR2 SYDVKM. Here the CDR3 reads CASSSPEREVSNEQFF. Here the CDR3 DNA reads TGTGCCAGCAGCTCCCCTGAGCGGGAGGTCTCCAATGAGCAGTTCTTC.

This clone was seen once. The chain is built from TRBV14 and TRBJ2-1; no reliable D call. Trimming took off 0 bases at V and 12 bases at J, with 12 bases between the two ends. CDR1 is SGHDN, CDR2 FVKESK, per germline. This CDR3 region has 13 residues. The CDR3 region has the DNA TGTGCCAGCAGCCAAGACCGGTACAGAGCGCAGTTCTTC. This sequence encodes CASSQDRYRAQFF.

The V gene is TRBV7-2, the J gene TRBJ2-1; D is perhaps TRBD1 (6 bases). Trimming took 5 bases from V and 2 from J, leaving 16 bases between them. CDR1 and CDR2 from the germline V gene are SGHTA and FQGNSA. The CDR3 has 16 amino acids. The CDR3 sequence: CASSPRNRATYNEQFF. The CDR3 region has the DNA TGTGCCAGCAGCCCGCGGAACAGGGCTACCTACAATGAGCAGTTCTTC.

This chain joins TRBV23-1 and TRBJ1-2; TRBD1 is a possible D gene (6 bases). TRBV23-1 is an ORF for which the function is uncertain. The CDR3 extends over 16 amino acids. Trimming left V 0 bases short and J 3 bases short, with 14 bases between. The CDR3 here is CASSQSLNRAHYGYTF. DNA for the CDR3: TGCGCCAGCAGTCAATCTTTAAACAGGGCCCACTATGGCTACACCTTC.

This clone came up once. The chain employs TRBV20-1 and TRBJ1-5, with D uncertain. V was cut by 3 bases and J by 5 bases, with 11 bases left in between. The CDR3 consists of 13 residues. CDR1 DFQATT and CDR2 SNEGSKA come from the germline V gene (reference sequence). The CDR3 here is CSASQSGDQPQHF. DNA for the CDR3: TGCAGTGCTAGTCAGTCCGGGGATCAGCCCCAGCATTTT.

This clone was observed a few times. V usage is TRBV28 and J usage is TRBJ2-3; D gene uncertain. Germline CDR1 is MDHEN and CDR2 is SYDVKM. With 7 bases removed from V and 8 bases from J, the gap between germline ends came to 22 bases. The CDR3 has 15 amino acids. The CDR3 nucleotides read TGTGCCAGCACCCCTCAAGCTACCGCTTTTTCTACGCAGTATTTT. As protein: CASTPQATAFSTQYF.

The V gene is TRBV20-1, the J gene TRBJ1-2; D is uncertain. The ends were cut back, 5 bases at V and 4 bases at J, with 8 bases in the middle. The germline gives CDR1 DFQATT, CDR2 SNEGSKA (reference sequence). CDR3 length equals 11 residues. CDR3 DNA sequence: TGCAGTGCTCCCGAGGGCTATGGCTACACCTTC. This gives the protein CSAPEGYGYTF.

This chain uses TRBV12-3 or TRBV12-4 with TRBJ1-2, with no clear D. Trimming removed 7 bases from V and 3 bases from J, with 12 bases in between. This CDR3 has 13 residues. CDR3 protein: CASTKTYYYGYTF. CDR3 sequence (DNA): TGTGCCAGCACCAAGACTTACTACTATGGCTACACCTTC.

The V gene is TRBV19, the J gene TRBJ2-7, with a weak D call TRBD2 (5 bases). Deletions cut 5 bases from V and 4 bases from J, with 24 bases between. Per germline, CDR1 LNHDA and CDR2 SQIVND (reference sequence). The CDR3 runs 17 residues. CDR3 sequence reads: CASSQEVHPSDWYEQYF. CDR3 coding DNA: TGTGCCAGTAGTCAGGAGGTACACCCTTCGGATTGGTACGAGCAGTACTTC.

The J gene is TRBJ1-4, the V gene TRBV2, with D unresolved. This CDR3 has 12 residues. V lost 4 bases to trimming and J lost 7 bases, with 7 bases between them. The germline V gene has CDR1 SNHLY and CDR2 FYNNEI. The CDR3 DNA reads TGTGCCAGCAGTGGGGCAGGTGAAAAACTGTTTTTT. It yields the protein CASSGAGEKLFF.

This clone has only a few counts. The chain joins TRBV27 to TRBJ2-7; D is ambiguous. Trimming took 5 bases from V and 0 from J, leaving 8 bases between them. CDR1 and CDR2 from the germline V gene are MNHEY and SMNVEV (reference sequence). The CDR3 totals 13 residues. CDR3 in amino acids: CASSAQFSYEQYF. The CDR3 DNA is TGTGCCAGCAGTGCACAGTTCTCCTACGAGCAGTACTTC.

The rearrangement uses TRBV5-5 and TRBJ2-3; TRBD2 might be the D (5 bases). The germline CDR1 and CDR2 sequences are SGHKS and YYEKEE (reference sequence). The CDR3 is made up of 15 amino acids. Trimming left V 3 bases short and J 0 bases short, with 11 bases between. The CDR3: CASSSGYSSTDTQYF. The CDR3 DNA reads as TGTGCCAGCAGCTCGGGATACTCTAGCACAGATACGCAGTATTTT.

The V call is TRBV6-5, the J call TRBJ2-2, with 10 bases aligning to TRBD1. This CDR3 comprises 15 residues. Germline V CDR1 and CDR2: MNHEY, SVGAGI. The V and J ends lost 6 bases and 5 bases, in that order; junction bases with no gene match: 6. CDR3 sequence (DNA): TGTGCCAGCAGGACAGGGGGCGCTGGGACCGGGGAGCTGTTTTTT. Protein: CASRTGGAGTGELFF.

The chain links TRBV5-1 to TRBJ1-5; 7 positions agree with TRBD1. Germline V gives CDR1 SGHRS, CDR2 YFSETQ. The junction had 9 bases not matched to a gene; V was cut back by 4 bases and J by 8 bases. The CDR3 length is 14 residues. CDR3 residues: CASSTTGSGEPQHF. As DNA, the CDR3 is TGCGCCAGCAGCACGACAGGGTCCGGGGAGCCCCAGCATTTT.

The rearrangement links TRBV30 to TRBJ1-4, with TRBD1 matching 8 bases. Losses at the gene ends were 8 bases for V and 7 bases for J; bases not matched to a gene: 15. Germline-derived CDR1 and CDR2 are GTSNPN and SVGIG (reference sequence). The length of the CDR3 is 15 residues. Here the CDR3 DNA reads TGTGCCACCGAGAGGCGTACAGGGGGAACTGAAAAACTGTTTTTT. This encodes CATERRTGGTEKLFF. Drawing the rest from reference TRBV30 and TRBJ1-4, the complete variable domain is SQTIHQWPATLVQPVGSPLSLECTVEGTSNPNLYWYRQAAGRGLQLLFYSVGIGQISSEVPQNLSASRPQDRQFILSSKKLLLSDSGFYLCATERRTGGTEKLFFGSGTQLSVL.

CDR3 protein: CASSRETLYNEQFF. CDR3 coding DNA: TGTGCCAGCAGCCGCGAGACACTTTACAATGAGCAGTTCTTC. The chain combines TRBV3-1 (or the pseudogene TRBV3-2) with TRBJ2-1; D remains unclear. The length of the CDR3 is 14 residues. The germline CDR1 and CDR2 sequences are LGHDT and YNNKEL (reference sequence). The V gene lost 4 bases and the J gene lost 4 bases, with 11 bases spanning the gap.

This clone came up a few times. J is TRBJ2-6 and V is TRBV5-1; D not certain. This CDR3 is built from 14 residues. The ends were cut back, 7 bases at V and 2 bases at J, with 10 bases in the middle. Germline assignment: CDR1 SGHRS and CDR2 YFSETQ. CDR3 sequence (DNA): TGCGCCAGCTCAGGATTAGCTGGGGCCAACGTCCTGACTTTC. Protein: CASSGLAGANVLTF.

This chain uses TRBV6-5 with TRBJ2-1, with D perhaps matching TRBD2 (5 bases). V lost 11 bases to trimming and J lost 4 bases, with 21 bases between them. This CDR3 has 15 amino acids. Per the germline V gene, CDR1 is MNHEY and CDR2 is SVGAGI. The CDR3: CAAPRSGALYNEQFF. CDR3 bases: TGTGCCGCTCCCCGAAGCGGAGCATTATACAATGAGCAGTTCTTC.

V is TRBV21-1 and J is TRBJ1-4; the DNA was not used to check the table's D call, TRBD1. TRBV21-1 represents a pseudogene. This CDR3 spans 14 amino acids. In DNA, the CDR3 is TGTGCCAGCCGAACAGGGGTCCACAATGAAAAACTGTTTTTT. Protein product: CASRTGVHNEKLFF.

This clone was seen once. This chain links TRBV4-3 with TRBJ1-2; D might be TRBD1 (5 bases). This CDR3 comprises 15 residues. V was pared by 1 base and J by 8 bases, with 17 bases between. CDR1 and CDR2 (germline): LGHNA, YSLEER. The CDR3 coding sequence is TGCGCCAGCAGCCAAGCTTTCCTTGTGCGGGACGGCTACACCTTC. Translated: CASSQAFLVRDGYTF.

The sample holds one count of this clone. As DNA, the CDR3 is TGTGCCAGTAGTATAGAAGTCTTTCGCGGGGGACGGTATGAGCAGTTCTTC. Protein sequence: CASSIEVFRGGRYEQFF. V usage is TRBV19 and J usage is TRBJ2-1, with 7 bases fitting TRBD2. The CDR3 has 17 amino acids. CDR1 is LNHDA, CDR2 SQIVND, per germline (reference sequence). V lost 0 bases to trimming and J lost 8 bases; unmatched junction nucleotides: 13.

This chain joins TRBV20-1 and TRBJ1-2; no clear D gene. The V gene lost 1 base and the J gene lost 8 bases, with 8 bases spanning the gap. The CDR3 totals 11 residues. Germline V lookup: CDR1 DFQATT, CDR2 SNEGSKA (reference sequence). The CDR3 is CSARVRSGYTF. The CDR3 DNA sequence: TGCAGTGCTAGAGTTCGGTCGGGCTACACCTTC.